This TCR beta chain derives from a study of blood T cell repertoires in COVID-19. From germline, CDR1 is DFQATT and CDR2 SNEGSKA (reference sequence). Deletions cut 3 bases from V and 0 bases from J, with 11 bases between. The CDR3 has 14 amino acids. How the authors handled the data: It was from reference gene primer amplification that nucleated cell counts were estimated. The table came from immunoSEQ multiplex PCR; TCRdb's copy has only in-frame clones and leaves some out. The V and J calls and clone size come from that table; D and trimming were worked out from the DNA. The sample consists of about 150,000 clones, over 80% of them appearing once. Participant ages covered roughly 18 to 89 years across about two dozen US areas. Cohorts were determined from participant-reported clinical history. Exposed enrollees had met someone with a PCR-confirmed or clinician-diagnosed COVID-19 case at some point within the 2 weeks before study entry.

The gene calls are TRBV20-1 and TRBJ1-2; D is uncertain. This clonotype was sampled from a man between 65 and 80 years old who had been exposed to COVID-19. The sample comprised PBMCs or T cells enriched from blood (not recorded which). CDR3 DNA: TGCAGTGCTAGTTACGGGGTAACTAACTATGGCTACACCTTC. Translating gives CSASYGVTNYGYTF.